The source of this T cell receptor (beta chain) is a study of regulatory T cells in long-lasting Graves disease. For TCR beta, libraries came from iRepertoire HTBI primers and Arm-PCR of CDR3 regions. MiXCR, run by TCRdb on the multiplex PCR reads, gives a single entry per CDR3 protein. The sample lists approximately 300,000 distinct CDR3 sequences, about 20% occurring once. Time point meaning: newly diagnosed GD, antithyroid drugs for less than 3 months. PBMCs were the source of the RNA used for TCR sequencing. This clonotype was counted ten times or more. Germline CDR1 and CDR2: SGHRS and YFSETQ. Trimming pared 0 bases from V and 2 bases from J, leaving 6 bases between. The CDR3 is made up of 13 amino acids.

The rearrangement links TRBV5-1 to TRBJ2-7; D remains ambiguous. The source is a female donor with Graves disease. Sample: peripheral blood mononuclear cells (PBMCs), taken at new diagnosis, from a patient treated with antithyroid drugs. CDR3 in DNA: TGCGCCAGCAGCTTGGAGGATACCTACGAGCAGTACTTC. It encodes CASSLEDTYEQYF. Full variable domain (missing parts from reference TRBV5-1 and TRBJ2-7): KAGVTQTPRYLIKTRGQQVTLSCSPISGHRSVSWYQQTPGQGLQFLFEYFSETQRNKGNFPGRFSGRQFSNSRSEMNVSTLELGDSALYLCASSLEDTYEQYFGPGTRLTVT.